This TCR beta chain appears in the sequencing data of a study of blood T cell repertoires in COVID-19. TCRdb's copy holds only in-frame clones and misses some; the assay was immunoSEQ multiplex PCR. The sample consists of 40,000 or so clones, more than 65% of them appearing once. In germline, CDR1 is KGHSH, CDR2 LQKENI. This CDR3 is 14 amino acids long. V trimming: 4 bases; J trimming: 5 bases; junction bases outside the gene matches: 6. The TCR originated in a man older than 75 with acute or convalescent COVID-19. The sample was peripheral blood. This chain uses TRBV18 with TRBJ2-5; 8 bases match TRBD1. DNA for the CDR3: TGTGCCAGCTCACTCGGGACAGGCGGGGAGACCCAGTACTTC. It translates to CASSLGTGGETQYF.